What follows describes a single T cell receptor beta chain. The data are from a study of blood T cell repertoires in COVID-19. Overall study: The origin of the acute and convalescent COVID-19 samples was the United States, Italy and Spain.

Sequencing used immunoSEQ multiplex PCR; TCRdb keeps in-frame clones, though not all of them. The sample gives some 22,000 clones, 75% to 90% of which show up once; over 20% is in the top ten. The CDR3 is 14 amino acids. Between the trimmed V and J ends, which lost 1 base and 7 bases, there was a span of 11 bases. Germline assignment: CDR1 SGHTA and CDR2 FQGNSA. The sequence was collected from a man aged 80 or over with active or convalescent COVID-19. J is TRBJ1-5 and V is TRBV7-2, with no clear D. Material: peripheral blood. Here the CDR3 reads CASSLENSRQPQHF. The CDR3 DNA reads as TGTGCCAGCAGCTTAGAAAATTCCAGGCAGCCCCAGCATTTT.